This is a list of T cell receptor beta chains from one sample in a study of T-cell reconstitution after alpha-beta-depleted transplantation in children. From the PCR reads, TCRdb called clonotypes with MiXCR, one entry per CDR3 protein. Counted here are around 120,000 distinct CDR3 sequences, more than 20% occurring once; the ten biggest clones make up roughly 10%. The sample was PBMCs, mostly from graft donor cells, taken 180 days after TCRalphabeta/CD19-depleted stem cell transplant. The receptors come from a male patient under 10 years old who had a stem cell transplant for chronic granulomatous disease, so the T cells may come from the graft donor. CDR3s include the opening cysteine and the closing phenylalanine or tryptophan. Each record gives: D gene, clone size, J gene, V gene, CDR3 DNA, CDR3 protein. D genes are given only for firm matches. Clone size is not always given. Where it is, it says once, few, many or a class for expanded clones.

D: NA
size: many
J: TRBJ1-6
V: TRBV12-5
DNA: TGTGCTAGTGGTTTGGACAGGGCGTATGATAATTCACCCCTCCACTTT
CDR3: CASGLDRAYDNSPLHF

D: TRBD2
size: few
J: TRBJ2-1
V: TRBV11-2
DNA: TGTGCCAGCAGCTTAGTAGGGTATAGTCTAGCGGGGTCAAGCTCCTACAATGAGCAGTTCTTC
CDR3: CASSLVGYSLAGSSSYNEQFF

D: TRBD1
size: many
J: TRBJ1-2
V: TRBV27
DNA: TGTGCCAGCAGTTTTATAAGGGGGCTCCTAGTCTATGGCTACACCTTC
CDR3: CASSFIRGLLVYGYTF

D: NA
size: NA
J: TRBJ1-2
V: TRBV7-2
DNA: TGTGCCAGCAGCTTAGCGGACGGATATGGCTACACCTTC
CDR3: CASSLADGYGYTF

D: TRBD1
size: NA
J: TRBJ1-1
V: TRBV5-1
DNA: TGCGCCAGCAGCTTCCGGGACAGGGGGGGCATGAACACTGAAGCTTTCTTT
CDR3: CASSFRDRGGMNTEAFF

D: NA
size: NA
J: TRBJ2-7
V: TRBV27
DNA: TGTGCCAGCAGTCCCCTGGATCGTACCTACGAGCAGTACTTC
CDR3: CASSPLDRTYEQYF

D: TRBD2
size: many
J: TRBJ2-2
V: TRBV29-1
DNA: TGCAGCGTTAGGGCGGGGGGGCTGACCGGGGAGCTGTTTTTT
CDR3: CSVRAGGLTGELFF

D: TRBD2
size: few
J: TRBJ2-2
V: TRBV20-1
DNA: TGCAGTGCTAGAGATGGGGTAGCGGGGGGGGTAAACACCGGGGAGCTGTTTTTT
CDR3: CSARDGVAGGVNTGELFF

D: TRBD2
size: many
J: TRBJ2-1
V: TRBV20-1
DNA: TGCAGTGCTCCGACTAGCGGATACTACAATGAGCAGTTCTTC
CDR3: CSAPTSGYYNEQFF

D: NA
size: many
J: TRBJ2-1
V: TRBV29-1
DNA: TGCAGCTTTGGGAAGGGTAGCTCCTACAATGAGCAGTTCTTC
CDR3: CSFGKGSSYNEQFF

D: TRBD1
size: few
J: TRBJ2-6
V: TRBV5-1
DNA: TGCGCCAGCAGCTTGGTAGGGGGCCACTCTGGGGCCAACGTCCTGACTTTC
CDR3: CASSLVGGHSGANVLTF

D: TRBD1
size: many
J: TRBJ1-6
V: TRBV27
DNA: TGTGCCAGCAGGGGACAGTCCTATAATTCACCCCTCCACTTT
CDR3: CASRGQSYNSPLHF

D: TRBD1
size: many
J: TRBJ2-1
V: TRBV6-5
DNA: TGTGCCAGCAGTTACTCCGGGACAGGGGGCATGGAGCAGTTCTTC
CDR3: CASSYSGTGGMEQFF

D: NA
size: NA
J: TRBJ1-5
V: TRBV12-3/TRBV12-4
DNA: TGTGCCAGCAGTCCTGCAGCCCGTAACAATCAGCCCCAGCATTTT
CDR3: CASSPAARNNQPQHF

D: NA
size: NA
J: TRBJ2-7
V: TRBV15
DNA: TGTGCCACCAGCAGAGGTCAGGGGGAGGGCTACCAGCAGTACTTC
CDR3: CATSRGQGEGYQQYF